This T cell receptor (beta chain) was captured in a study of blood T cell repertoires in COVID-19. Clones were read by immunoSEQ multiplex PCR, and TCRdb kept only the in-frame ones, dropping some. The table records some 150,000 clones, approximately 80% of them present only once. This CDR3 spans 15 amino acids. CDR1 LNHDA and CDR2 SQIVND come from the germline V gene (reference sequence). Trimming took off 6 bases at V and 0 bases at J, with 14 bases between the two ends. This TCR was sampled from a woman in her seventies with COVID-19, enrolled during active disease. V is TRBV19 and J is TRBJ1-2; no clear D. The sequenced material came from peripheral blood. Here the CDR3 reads CASSARRKANYGYTF. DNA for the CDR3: TGTGCCAGTAGCGCGAGGAGGAAAGCTAACTATGGCTACACCTTC.